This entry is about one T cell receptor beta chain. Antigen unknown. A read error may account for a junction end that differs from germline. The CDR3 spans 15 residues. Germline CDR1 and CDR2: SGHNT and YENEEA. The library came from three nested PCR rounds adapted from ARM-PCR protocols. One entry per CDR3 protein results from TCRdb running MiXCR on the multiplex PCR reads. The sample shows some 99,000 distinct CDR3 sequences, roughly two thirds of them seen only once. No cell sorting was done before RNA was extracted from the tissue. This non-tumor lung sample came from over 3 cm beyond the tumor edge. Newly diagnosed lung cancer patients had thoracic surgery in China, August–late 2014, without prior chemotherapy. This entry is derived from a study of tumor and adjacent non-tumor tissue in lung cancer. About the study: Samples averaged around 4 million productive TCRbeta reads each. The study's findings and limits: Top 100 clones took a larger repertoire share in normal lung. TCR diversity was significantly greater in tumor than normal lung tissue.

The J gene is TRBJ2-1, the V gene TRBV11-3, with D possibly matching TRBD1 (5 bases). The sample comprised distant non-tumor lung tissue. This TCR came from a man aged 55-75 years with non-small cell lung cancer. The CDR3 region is CASSVGHSSYNEQLF. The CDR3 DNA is TGTGCCAGCAGCGTCGGACATAGCTCCTACAATGAGCAGCTCTTC.